This is a list of T cell receptor beta chains from one sample in a study of T cell repertoires in cytomegalovirus infection. Each CDR3 protein is one row after TCRdb ran MiXCR on the reads. The table has roughly 230,000 distinct CDR3 sequences, about 17% seen once. Sequencing input: CD8+ T cells from PBMCs. The origin of the receptors is a human donor in good health (CMV status not recorded). Some clones in this sample may be carry-over from other donors' samples. Both conserved end residues are part of each CDR3. A D gene is named only where the DNA matches it firmly. Size is omitted from some rows. Given values are once, few, many or a class for expanded clones.

J: TRBJ2-5
size: .
D: .
V: TRBV20-1
length: 10
CDR3: CSAPRETQYF
DNA: TGCAGTGCTCCTAGAGAGACCCAGTACTTC

J: TRBJ1-5
size: many
D: .
V: TRBV7-6
length: 17
CDR3: CASSLGGGGPSNQPQHF
DNA: TGTGCCAGCAGCTTAGGTGGGGGCGGGCCCAGCAATCAGCCCCAGCATTTT

J: TRBJ2-1
size: few
D: TRBD2
V: TRBV27
length: 18
CDR3: CASSTDELAGGSYNEQFF
DNA: TGTGCCAGCAGTACGGATGAACTAGCGGGGGGTTCCTACAATGAGCAGTTCTTC

J: TRBJ2-5
size: .
D: TRBD2
V: TRBV28
length: 19
CDR3: CASSFLTAGTSGGKETQYF
DNA: TGTGCCAGCAGTTTTCTCACCGCCGGGACTAGCGGGGGAAAAGAGACCCAGTACTTC

J: TRBJ2-2
size: few
D: TRBD2
V: TRBV7-9
length: 15
CDR3: CASRQSGRNTGELFF
DNA: TGTGCCAGCAGACAAAGCGGGAGGAACACCGGGGAGCTGTTTTTT

J: TRBJ1-3
size: many
D: .
V: TRBV2
length: 18
CDR3: CASSEALPAQFSGNTIYF
DNA: TGTGCCAGCAGTGAAGCGCTGCCAGCCCAGTTCTCTGGAAACACCATATATTTT

J: TRBJ2-7
size: .
D: TRBD1
V: TRBV27
length: 18
CDR3: CASSLIPRTGGLSYEQYF
DNA: TGTGCCAGCAGTTTGATACCAAGGACAGGGGGCCTCTCCTACGAGCAGTACTTC

J: TRBJ1-1
size: .
D: .
V: TRBV29-1
length: 13
CDR3: CSYSSAMNTEAFF
DNA: TGCAGTTATTCCTCAGCCATGAACACTGAAGCTTTCTTT

J: TRBJ2-7
size: .
D: .
V: TRBV4-3
length: 15
CDR3: CASSQDRKSSYEQYF
DNA: TGCGCCAGCAGCCAAGATCGGAAGAGCTCCTACGAGCAGTACTTC

J: TRBJ2-7
size: many
D: .
V: TRBV6-2/TRBV6-3
length: 11
CDR3: CASSYSDEQYF
DNA: TGTGCCAGCAGTTACTCGGACGAGCAGTACTTC

J: TRBJ1-4
size: few
D: TRBD1
V: TRBV9
length: 15
CDR3: CASSEQGIPGEKLFF
DNA: TGTGCCAGCAGCGAACAGGGGATCCCTGGTGAAAAACTGTTTTTT

J: TRBJ2-3
size: .
D: .
V: TRBV29-1
length: 13
CDR3: CSVPGFETDTQYF
DNA: TGCAGCGTGCCGGGGTTCGAGACAGATACGCAGTATTTT

J: TRBJ2-3
size: few
D: TRBD2
V: TRBV20-1
length: 15
CDR3: CSARGVSGGRDTQYF
DNA: TGCAGTGCTAGAGGCGTTAGCGGGGGAAGGGATACGCAGTATTTT

J: TRBJ2-3
size: .
D: TRBD1
V: TRBV7-6
length: 16
CDR3: CASSPGTGSFTDTQYF
DNA: TGTGCCAGCAGCCCGGGGACAGGGTCCTTCACAGATACGCAGTATTTT

J: TRBJ2-7
size: few
D: .
V: TRBV4-3
length: 14
CDR3: CASSQEDRFYEQYF
DNA: TGCGCCAGCAGCCAAGAAGACAGATTCTACGAGCAGTACTTC

J: TRBJ2-1
size: .
D: .
V: TRBV19
length: 14
CDR3: CASSIGNTYNEQFF
DNA: TGTGCCAGTAGTATCGGTAATACCTACAATGAGCAGTTCTTC

J: TRBJ2-2
size: .
D: TRBD2
V: TRBV5-1
length: 17
CDR3: CASSLSFERGVAGELFF
DNA: TGCGCCAGCAGCTTGAGTTTTGAGCGGGGAGTCGCCGGGGAGCTGTTTTTT

J: TRBJ2-7
size: .
D: TRBD2
V: TRBV5-6
length: 14
CDR3: CASSTGGATYEQYF
DNA: TGTGCCAGCAGTACGGGGGGGGCCACCTACGAGCAGTACTTC

J: TRBJ2-1
size: many
D: TRBD1
V: TRBV7-2
length: 17
CDR3: CASSLVGLGQVYNEQFF
DNA: TGTGCCAGCAGCTTAGTCGGCCTAGGACAGGTCTACAATGAGCAGTTCTTC

J: TRBJ1-5
size: few
D: .
V: TRBV6-2/TRBV6-3
length: 15
CDR3: CASSPGDGSNQPQHF
DNA: TGTGCCAGCAGTCCAGGTGACGGGAGCAATCAGCCCCAGCATTTT

J: TRBJ2-7
size: many
D: TRBD1
V: TRBV6-5
length: 15
CDR3: CASSYSGTGNYEQYF
DNA: TGTGCCAGCAGTTACTCAGGGACAGGGAACTACGAGCAGTACTTC

J: TRBJ2-3
size: few
D: .
V: TRBV29-1
length: 16
CDR3: CSVDGLEDTRTDTQYF
DNA: TGCAGCGTTGACGGGCTGGAGGACACACGCACAGATACGCAGTATTTT

J: TRBJ1-3
size: .
D: .
V: TRBV13
length: 18
CDR3: CASSLGRDPSYSGNTIYF
DNA: TGTGCCAGCAGCTTAGGCCGGGATCCCTCCTACTCTGGAAACACCATATATTTT

J: TRBJ1-2
size: .
D: TRBD1
V: TRBV3-1
length: 14
CDR3: CASSQGQGPHGYTF
DNA: TGTGCCAGCAGCCAAGGACAGGGCCCACATGGCTACACCTTC

J: TRBJ2-3
size: .
D: .
V: TRBV4-1
length: 16
CDR3: CASSLRGGGSTDTQYF
DNA: TGCGCCAGCAGCCTCCGGGGTGGGGGAAGCACAGATACGCAGTATTTT

J: TRBJ2-7
size: many
D: .
V: TRBV7-9
length: 15
CDR3: CASSLGTTSSYEQYF
DNA: TGTGCCAGCAGCTTAGGGACAACCAGCTCCTACGAGCAGTACTTC

J: TRBJ2-4
size: many
D: .
V: TRBV7-9
length: 16
CDR3: CASSSNPLDLTNIQYF
DNA: TGTGCCAGCAGTTCTAACCCTTTGGACCTCACAAACATTCAGTACTTC

J: TRBJ2-2
size: .
D: .
V: TRBV15
length: 18
CDR3: CATSRTTGQGGNTGELFF
DNA: TGTGCCACCAGCAGAACGACGGGGCAGGGGGGGAACACCGGGGAGCTGTTTTTT

J: TRBJ2-3
size: many
D: TRBD2
V: TRBV7-9
length: 18
CDR3: CASSPPSRGLDYTDTQYF
DNA: TGTGCCAGCAGCCCCCCAAGTAGAGGACTAGACTACACAGATACGCAGTATTTT

J: TRBJ2-7
size: .
D: .
V: TRBV28
length: 14
CDR3: CASNSGGRIYEQYF
DNA: TGTGCCAGCAATTCTGGGGGCAGAATCTACGAGCAGTACTTC

J: TRBJ2-7
size: .
D: TRBD2
V: TRBV6-6
length: 17
CDR3: CASSQTSGGPDSYEQYF
DNA: TGTGCCAGCAGCCAGACTAGCGGGGGCCCCGATTCCTACGAGCAGTACTTC

J: TRBJ2-2
size: many
D: .
V: TRBV7-2
length: 16
CDR3: CASSPRPGTTTGELFF
DNA: TGTGCCAGCAGCCCACGGCCCGGGACAACTACCGGGGAGCTGTTTTTT

J: TRBJ2-2
size: .
D: .
V: TRBV6-2/TRBV6-3
length: 15
CDR3: CASRPNSRASGELFF
DNA: TGTGCCAGCAGACCCAATTCTAGGGCGTCCGGGGAGCTGTTTTTT

J: TRBJ1-4
size: .
D: .
V: TRBV20-1
length: 13
CDR3: CSARRRMGEKLFF
DNA: TGCAGTGCCAGACGCCGGATGGGGGAAAAACTGTTTTTT

J: TRBJ2-1
size: .
D: .
V: TRBV6-2/TRBV6-3
length: 13
CDR3: CASSYDHLNEQFF
DNA: TGTGCCAGCAGTTACGACCATTTAAATGAGCAGTTCTTC

J: TRBJ2-1
size: .
D: .
V: TRBV7-4
length: 15
CDR3: CASSLSTEVYEEQFF
DNA: TGTGCCAGCAGCTTAAGCACAGAGGTCTACGAGGAGCAGTTCTTC

J: TRBJ2-5
size: many
D: .
V: TRBV7-9
length: 13
CDR3: CASSLGAQETQYF
DNA: TGTGCCAGCAGCTTGGGGGCCCAAGAGACCCAGTACTTC

J: TRBJ2-1
size: .
D: .
V: TRBV12-3/TRBV12-4
length: 11
CDR3: CASSLIEEQFF
DNA: TGTGCCAGCAGTTTAATAGAGGAGCAGTTCTTC

J: TRBJ2-1
size: few
D: TRBD2
V: TRBV6-2/TRBV6-3
length: 15
CDR3: CASSPPGGGADEQFF
DNA: TGTGCCAGCAGTCCCCCTGGCGGGGGGGCGGATGAGCAGTTCTTC

J: TRBJ1-6
size: .
D: .
V: TRBV5-1
length: 17
CDR3: CARSPLFSGDPNSPLHF
DNA: TGCGCCAGAAGCCCGCTCTTCTCGGGGGACCCTAATTCACCCCTCCACTTT

J: TRBJ2-1
size: few
D: TRBD2
V: TRBV28
length: 20
CDR3: CASSSIRVGGGRSVANEQFF
DNA: TGTGCCAGCAGTTCAATACGGGTGGGCGGGGGGAGGAGTGTCGCTAATGAGCAGTTCTTC

J: TRBJ2-3
size: many
D: TRBD2
V: TRBV7-8
length: 16
CDR3: CASSLVLAGATDTQYF
DNA: TGTGCCAGCAGCTTAGTACTAGCGGGAGCCACAGATACGCAGTATTTT

J: TRBJ2-1
size: .
D: .
V: TRBV12-3/TRBV12-4
length: 15
CDR3: CASSLGPPSYNEQFF
DNA: TGTGCCAGCAGTTTAGGGCCGCCATCCTACAATGAGCAGTTCTTC

J: TRBJ2-1
size: few
D: .
V: TRBV3-1
length: 16
CDR3: CASSQDPGLGSNEQFF
DNA: TGTGCCAGCAGCCAAGATCCCGGGCTGGGATCCAATGAGCAGTTCTTC

J: TRBJ2-7
size: .
D: .
V: TRBV14
length: 15
CDR3: CASSQGWGIGYEQYF
DNA: TGTGCCAGCAGCCAAGGCTGGGGGATCGGATACGAGCAGTACTTC

J: TRBJ2-7
size: .
D: .
V: TRBV28
length: 15
CDR3: CASSLEDWNRYEQYF
DNA: TGTGCCAGCAGTTTGGAGGACTGGAATCGCTACGAGCAGTACTTC

J: TRBJ1-2
size: many
D: TRBD1
V: TRBV7-2
length: 17
CDR3: CASSSRGNRGRDYGYTF
DNA: TGTGCCAGCAGCTCCAGGGGCAACAGGGGCCGGGACTATGGCTACACCTTC

J: TRBJ2-7
size: many
D: TRBD1
V: TRBV7-8
length: 14
CDR3: CASSLGGQGYEQYF
DNA: TGTGCCAGCAGCTTAGGGGGACAGGGTTACGAGCAGTACTTC

J: TRBJ2-1
size: .
D: TRBD1
V: TRBV2
length: 14
CDR3: CASLTGGSYNEQFF
DNA: TGTGCCAGCTTAACAGGGGGCTCCTACAATGAGCAGTTCTTC

J: TRBJ1-1
size: few
D: TRBD1
V: TRBV7-9
length: 13
CDR3: CASSSGGATEAFF
DNA: TGTGCCAGCAGCTCAGGGGGGGCCACTGAAGCTTTCTTT

J: TRBJ1-5
size: .
D: .
V: TRBV27
length: 16
CDR3: CASSLGAIGGNQPQHF
DNA: TGTGCCAGCAGTCTGGGGGCAATCGGAGGCAATCAGCCCCAGCATTTT

J: TRBJ2-7
size: many
D: .
V: TRBV25-1
length: 11
CDR3: CASSEAYEQYF
DNA: TGTGCCAGCAGTGAGGCGTACGAGCAGTACTTC

J: TRBJ2-2
size: few
D: .
V: TRBV29-1
length: 12
CDR3: CSVVISPGELFF
DNA: TGCAGCGTTGTAATCAGTCCCGGGGAGCTGTTTTTT

J: TRBJ1-2
size: many
D: TRBD1
V: TRBV7-2
length: 16
CDR3: CASSWGQGRAYDGYTF
DNA: TGTGCCAGCAGCTGGGGACAGGGGAGGGCCTACGATGGCTACACCTTC

J: TRBJ2-1
size: .
D: TRBD2
V: TRBV24-1
length: 20
CDR3: CATSEYLAGGDYKSYNEQFF
DNA: TGTGCCACCAGTGAATATTTAGCGGGGGGGGACTACAAATCCTACAATGAGCAGTTCTTC

J: TRBJ2-1
size: many
D: .
V: TRBV7-2
length: 15
CDR3: CASTSGLSPYNEQFF
DNA: TGTGCCAGCACCTCCGGTCTGAGCCCCTACAATGAGCAGTTCTTC

J: TRBJ2-3
size: many
D: TRBD2
V: TRBV2
length: 13
CDR3: CAKSGRATDTQYF
DNA: TGTGCCAAATCTGGGAGGGCCACAGATACGCAGTATTTT